Below are 21 T cell receptor beta chains sequenced from a single sample in a study of T cell repertoires in cytomegalovirus infection. Each CDR3 protein is one row after TCRdb ran MiXCR on the reads. Of a few hundred thousand distinct CDR3 sequences in the sample, about 20% were seen once. Specimen: CD8+ T cells from PBMCs. The source of these receptors is a human donor in good health (CMV status not recorded). Some clones in this sample may be carry-over from other donors' samples.

There are a few counts of this clonotype. The rearrangement links TRBV11-3 to TRBJ2-3; 11 nucleotides line up with TRBD2. Germline CDR1 reads SGHNT; CDR2 reads YENEEA. The CDR3 is 15 residues long. Trimming cost V 4 bases and J 2 bases; bases outside gene matches: 2. This CDR3 is CASSSSGGPTDTQYF. The DNA of the CDR3 is TGTGCCAGCAGCTCTAGCGGGGGGCCCACAGATACGCAGTATTTT.

The chain has TRBV3-1 and TRBJ2-1; 12 bases fit TRBD2. The germline V gene has CDR1 LGHDT and CDR2 YNNKEL (reference sequence). V was pared by 1 base and J by 0 bases, with 4 bases of the junction left unmatched. This CDR3 has 18 residues. In DNA form, the CDR3 reads TGTGCCAGCAGCCAAGGGCGACTAGCGGGGGCCTCCTACAATGAGCAGTTCTTC. Protein: CASSQGRLAGASYNEQFF.

CDR3 sequence reads: CASGFLLPGQGLHEQFF. CDR3 DNA sequence: TGTGCTAGTGGTTTTCTACTCCCGGGACAGGGCCTCCATGAGCAGTTCTTC. The chain combines TRBV12-5 with TRBJ2-1, with 9 bases identical to TRBD1. The CDR3 is made up of 17 amino acids. CDR1 and CDR2 from the germline V gene are LGHNT and FRNRAP. Germline trimming cut 3 bases from V and 8 bases from J; bases unmatched to any gene: 14.

This clonotype was seen just once. The chain has TRBV5-4 and TRBJ1-1; maybe TRBD1 (6 bases). V lost 4 bases to trimming and J lost 3 bases, with 16 bases between them. Germline V gene lookup returns CDR1 SGHNT and CDR2 YYREEE (reference sequence). This CDR3 has 15 residues. The CDR3 nucleotides read TGTGCCAGCAGCATTCTGGGGGCGAGGGACACTGAAGCTTTCTTT. Translated, it gives CASSILGARDTEAFF.

This clonotype was seen at least ten times. This chain links TRBV2 with TRBJ2-6; unclear D gene. The CDR3 has 14 amino acids. Per germline, CDR1 SNHLY and CDR2 FYNNEI. V lost 2 bases, J lost 0 bases, and 2 bases lay in between. The CDR3 DNA reads as TGTGCCAGCAGTGAAAGCTCTGGGGCCAACGTCCTGACTTTC. Encoded protein: CASSESSGANVLTF.

The chain employs TRBV5-1 and TRBJ2-1; 12 bases line up with TRBD2. CDR3 length equals 15 residues. Trimming took 4 bases from V and 8 from J; bases not matched to a gene: 7. The V gene's germline CDR1 is SGHRS and CDR2 YFSETQ. In DNA form, the CDR3 reads TGCGCCAGCAGCCCAGGACTAGCGGGGACGGATGAGCAGTTCTTC. Its translation is CASSPGLAGTDEQFF.

V and J are TRBV28 and TRBJ2-6, with D uncertain. V lost 8 bases to trimming and J lost 0 bases, with 11 bases between them. Germline V gene data show CDR1 as MDHEN and CDR2 as SYDVKM. This CDR3 comprises 15 residues. The CDR3 DNA is TGTGCCAGCTGTGGGGTGTACTCTGGGGCCAACGTCCTGACTTTC. This codes for CASCGVYSGANVLTF.

This clonotype has more than one count but fewer than ten. The chain is built from TRBV2 and TRBJ2-2; 7 positions agree with TRBD1. The CDR3 runs to 16 residues. Germline loops: CDR1 SNHLY, CDR2 FYNNEI. V lost 2 bases to trimming and J lost 6 bases; unmatched junction nucleotides: 9. As DNA, the CDR3 is TGTGCCAGCAGTGAAAGGGCAGGGGGATTGGCCGGGGAGCTGTTTTTT. This translates into CASSERAGGLAGELFF.

V gene TRBV20-1 combines with J gene TRBJ2-7; D is unresolved. The germline gives CDR1 DFQATT, CDR2 SNEGSKA (reference sequence). CDR3 length: 16 residues. V was shortened by 5 bases and J by 2 bases, with 22 bases between the two germline ends. The CDR3 loop is CSAADPQGRFPYEQYF. CDR3 DNA sequence: TGCAGTGCTGCGGACCCACAAGGCAGGTTCCCCTACGAGCAGTACTTC.

This clonotype has ten or more counts. V gene TRBV7-2 combines with J gene TRBJ2-7; D is perhaps TRBD1 or TRBD2 (5 bases each). Per germline, CDR1 SGHTA and CDR2 FQGNSA. V gave up 4 bases and J gave up 0 bases, with 10 bases separating them. The CDR3 has 14 amino acids. In DNA form, the CDR3 reads TGTGCCAGCAGCTCCTTTGGGGGCTCCTACGAGCAGTACTTC. Encoded protein: CASSSFGGSYEQYF.

The V and J genes are TRBV15 and TRBJ1-3; no clear D gene. The CDR3 sequence is 15 residues long. V shed 7 bases and J shed 0 bases, with 13 bases lying between them. The germline gives CDR1 LNHNV, CDR2 YYDKDF (reference sequence). Written as DNA, the CDR3 is TGTGCCACCACCCCACCTGGGGACTCTGGAAACACCATATATTTT. The encoded protein is CATTPPGDSGNTIYF.

This clonotype was detected ten times or more. This rearrangement joins TRBV7-2 to TRBJ2-7; the D is unclear. Trimming shortened V by 2 bases and J by 0 bases, and 5 bases separated the two germline ends. This CDR3 is built from 13 residues. Germline values: CDR1 SGHTA, CDR2 FQGNSA. The CDR3 protein is CASSLTSSYEQYF. For the CDR3, the DNA is TGTGCCAGCAGCTTAACGAGCTCCTACGAGCAGTACTTC.

This clonotype has just a few counts. Written as DNA, the CDR3 is TGTGCCAGTAGTATAATTCTGACTATCCACAATGAGCAGTTCTTC. Its translation is CASSIILTIHNEQFF. The chain is built from TRBV19 and TRBJ2-1; a weak D match, TRBD2 (5 bases). Germline V gene data show CDR1 as LNHDA and CDR2 as SQIVND (reference sequence). The ends were cut back, 2 bases at V and 5 bases at J, with 13 bases in the middle. The CDR3 sequence is 15 residues long.

This clonotype was detected many times. This sequence joins TRBV19 and TRBJ2-1, with D unclear. The CDR3 is made up of 16 amino acids. The germline CDR1 and CDR2 sequences are LNHDA and SQIVND (reference sequence). V was pared by 4 bases and J by 7 bases, with 20 bases between. CDR3: CASSTFSLNTFNEQFF. CDR3 bases: TGTGCCAGTAGTACGTTCAGCCTTAACACCTTTAATGAGCAGTTCTTC.

The J gene is TRBJ1-4, the V gene TRBV7-6, with D possibly TRBD1 on 6 matching bases. Trimming took off 5 bases at V and 8 bases at J, with 12 bases between the two ends. From germline, CDR1 is SGHVS and CDR2 FNYEAQ. The CDR3 is made up of 13 amino acids. The CDR3 region has the DNA TGTGCCAGCAGCCAGGGGACCGCGGAAAAACTGTTTTTT. Its translation: CASSQGTAEKLFF.

The chain couples TRBV7-9 to TRBJ2-1, with TRBD2 matching over 8 bases. With V trimmed by 2 bases and J by 8 bases, 8 bases remained unmatched. The CDR3 is made up of 15 amino acids. The germline V gene encodes CDR1 SEHNR and CDR2 FQNEAQ (reference sequence). The CDR3 DNA reads as TGTGCCAGCAGCTTAAACGGGGGGGATCTGGATGAGCAGTTCTTC. Translating gives CASSLNGGDLDEQFF.

CDR3 coding DNA: TGTGCTAGTGGTTTGGGGACAGGGGGGAATGAGCAGTTCTTC. Translation gives CASGLGTGGNEQFF. The V call is TRBV12-5, the J call TRBJ2-1; TRBD1 matches 10 bases. CDR3 length: 14 residues. Germline CDR1 reads LGHNT; CDR2 reads FRNRAP. V lost 1 base and J lost 7; bases outside the gene matches: 1.

V gene TRBV20-1 combines with J gene TRBJ2-3; 10 bases fit TRBD2. The germline V gene encodes CDR1 DFQATT and CDR2 SNEGSKA (reference sequence). J gave up 2 bases and V 6 bases, and 14 bases lay outside the gene matches. The CDR3 consists of 17 residues. The CDR3 spells CSATHPAGGPDTDTQYF. For the CDR3, the DNA is TGCAGTGCAACTCACCCAGCGGGGGGGCCTGACACAGATACGCAGTATTTT.

This clonotype was counted only a few times. The chain employs TRBV28 and TRBJ2-7; 7 bases map to TRBD2. The trim removed 1 base at V and 4 bases at J, leaving 7 bases unmatched. This CDR3 has 15 amino acids. Germline-derived CDR1 and CDR2 are MDHEN and SYDVKM. Here the CDR3 DNA reads TGTGCCAGCAGTTTATTGGGCGGGAGTTTATACGAGCAGTACTTC. Translation: CASSLLGGSLYEQYF.

In this sample, this clonotype turned up many times. The J gene is TRBJ2-7, the V gene TRBV7-8; 9 bases are shared with TRBD1. Germline V gives CDR1 SGHVS, CDR2 FQNEAQ. Germline trimming cut 5 bases from V and 2 bases from J; bases unmatched to any gene: 10. This CDR3 spans 16 amino acids. CDR3 sequence: CASSHMGTGKTYEQYF. CDR3 nucleotides: TGTGCCAGCAGCCACATGGGGACAGGGAAGACCTACGAGCAGTACTTC. The whole variable domain, filled in from reference TRBV7-8 and TRBJ2-7, reads GAGVSQSPRYKVAKRGQDVALRCDPISGHVSLFWYQQALGQGPEFLTYFQNEAQLDKSGLPSDRFFAERPEGSVSTLKIQRTQQEDSAVYLCASSHMGTGKTYEQYFGPGTRLTVT.

Note on this clonotype: A read error may explain this, as a much larger clone is one base away. The chain is built from TRBV28 and TRBJ2-2; 8 nucleotides align to TRBD2. Germline V lookup: CDR1 MDHEN, CDR2 SYDVKM. The CDR3 contains 15 residues. Losses at the gene ends were 3 bases for V and 3 bases for J; bases not matched to a gene: 3. CDR3 nucleotides: TGTGCCAGCAGTTTTGGCGGGGGGCACACCGGGGAGCTGTTTTTT. Its protein is CASSFGGGHTGELFF.